The source of this T cell receptor beta chain is a study of breast tumors, draining lymph nodes, adjacent tissues. Study outcomes and limitations: The data were judged consistent with most tumor T cells coming from lymph node and expanding in tumor. Luminal-like breast cancer showed significantly greater tumor-nontumor repertoire similarity than basal-like breast cancer did. Tumor repertoires ranked between lymph nodes and nontumor tissue in diversity, with V and J gene preferences.

TCRdb reanalysed the multiplex PCR reads using MiXCR and keeps one entry per CDR3 protein. This table has about 12,000 distinct CDR3 sequences, about 50% appearing once. This clonotype is medium-sized. The antigen is not known. This clonotype was obtained from a female donor with breast cancer. Some clones in this sample may be carry-over from other donors' samples. Sequences were obtained from tumor-adjacent breast tissue.

Here the CDR3 reads CASRLRSTGGAYEQYF. The DNA for the CDR3 is TGCGCCAGCAGGCTACGGAGCACAGGGGGAGCCTACGAGCAGTACTTC. The gene calls are TRBV5-1 and TRBJ2-7, with TRBD1 matching 8 bases. The germline gives CDR1 SGHRS, CDR2 YFSETQ. This CDR3 comprises 16 residues. V gave up 5 bases and J gave up 2 bases; unmatched junction bases: 12.